Below, 31 T cell receptor beta chains from the same sample are listed, as sequenced in a study of primary melanoma T cells and metastatic recurrence. Assay: immunoSEQ multiplex PCR; the TCRdb copy retains only in-frame clones and omits some. The sample consists of fewer than 1,400 clones, about 88% of them appearing once. Source material: melanoma tumor tissue. The receptors originated from a human donor with melanoma.

This rearrangement joins TRBV7-8 to TRBJ1-4, with D perhaps matching TRBD1 (6 bases). With 4 bases removed from V and 12 bases from J, the gap between germline ends came to 15 bases. Germline CDR1 and CDR2: SGHVS and FQNEAQ. This CDR3 region has 13 residues. As DNA, the CDR3 is TGTGCCAGCAGCTCCACAGGGCGGACTCAACTGTTTTTT. It specifies CASSSTGRTQLFF.

The V call is TRBV11-3, the J call TRBJ2-7, with 7 bases identical to TRBD2. After removal of 5 bases from V and 2 bases from J, the junction contained 6 bases not matched to a gene. CDR1 is SGHNT, CDR2 YENEEA, per germline. CDR3 length equals 14 residues. The CDR3 region is CASSALASTYEQYF. The CDR3 nucleotides read TGTGCCAGCAGCGCACTAGCGAGTACCTACGAGCAGTACTTC.

V gene TRBV19 combines with J gene TRBJ2-7; 8 bases align to TRBD2. V lost 4 bases to trimming and J lost 3 bases; unmatched junction nucleotides: 5. The germline CDR1 and CDR2 sequences are LNHDA and SQIVND (reference sequence). The CDR3 has 14 amino acids. This chain's CDR3 is CASSSRGGNYEQYF. DNA for the CDR3: TGTGCCAGTAGTAGCCGGGGGGGCAACTACGAGCAGTACTTC. Looking up the rest from reference TRBV19 and TRBJ2-7 gives the full variable domain: DGGITQSPKYLFRKEGQNVTLSCEQNLNHDAMYWYRQDPGQGLRLIYYSQIVNDFQKGDIAEGYSVSREKKESFPLTVTSAQKNPTAFYLCASSSRGGNYEQYFGPGTRLTVT.

This clone was seen only once. The rearrangement uses TRBV5-1 and TRBJ2-3; no clear D. The V and J ends lost 5 bases and 5 bases respectively, with 18 bases between them. This CDR3 contains 15 residues. Per the germline V gene, CDR1 is SGHRS and CDR2 is YFSETQ. The CDR3, as DNA: TGCGCCAGCAGTATCGAAGGTCACGGCGGAGATACGCAGTATTTT. Amino acids: CASSIEGHGGDTQYF.

V is TRBV11-3 and J is TRBJ2-1; D gene unclear. Germline assignment: CDR1 SGHNT and CDR2 YENEEA. This CDR3 comprises 14 residues. Trimming pared 3 bases from V and 0 bases from J, leaving 6 bases between. The CDR3 loop reads CASSLINSYNEQFF. The CDR3 bases are TGTGCCAGCAGCTTGATTAACTCCTACAATGAGCAGTTCTTC.

CDR3 in DNA: TGTGCCAGCAGCGGGCGGGGCAGGGAAAACACCGGGGAGCTGTTTTTT. It is translated as CASSGRGRENTGELFF. The chain employs TRBV7-7 and TRBJ2-2; D is perhaps TRBD2 (6 bases). Per the germline V gene, CDR1 is SSHAT and CDR2 is FNYEAQ (reference sequence). Between the trimmed V and J ends, which lost 5 bases and 2 bases, there was a span of 15 bases. The CDR3 is 16 residues long.

This rearrangement joins TRBV7-7 to TRBJ1-5; D is unresolved. CDR1 and CDR2 from the germline V gene are SSHAT and FNYEAQ (reference sequence). The CDR3 totals 17 residues. V lost 1 base, J lost 5 bases, and 18 bases lay in between. CDR3 sequence reads: CASSLDRGAFGDQPQHF. For the CDR3, the DNA is TGTGCCAGCAGCTTAGACAGAGGAGCGTTTGGGGATCAGCCCCAGCATTTT. The full variable domain, completed using reference TRBV7-7 and TRBJ1-5, is GAGVSQSPRYKVTKRGQDVTLRCDPISSHATLYWYQQALGQGPEFLTYFNYEAQPDKSGLPSDRFSAERPEGSISTLTIQRTEQRDSAMYRCASSLDRGAFGDQPQHFGDGTRLSIL.

The V call is TRBV6-8, the J call TRBJ2-5; the match to TRBD1 covers 9 bases. Germline CDR1 MNHGY, CDR2 SAAAGT. This CDR3 is 13 amino acids long. J gave up 7 bases and V 6 bases, and 6 bases lay outside the gene matches. The DNA for the CDR3 is TGTGCCAGCAGGCCCACGACAGGGGGGACCCAGTACTTC. It is translated as CASRPTTGGTQYF.

V and J are TRBV6-8 and TRBJ1-4; D unresolved. The CDR3 length is 18 residues. V was trimmed by 5 bases and J by 5 bases, leaving 24 bases between them. Germline V gives CDR1 MNHGY, CDR2 SAAAGT. The CDR3 coding sequence is TGTGCCAGCAGTGACTGTCCAAGTCTCCTAGTCGACAATGAAAAACTGTTTTTT. Residues: CASSDCPSLLVDNEKLFF.

Here the CDR3 DNA reads TGCAGCGTTGTGCCTAGCGGGATTGCAGATACGCAGTATTTT. Translated: CSVVPSGIADTQYF. The gene calls are TRBV29-1 and TRBJ2-3; TRBD2 matches 9 bases. CDR1 SQVTM and CDR2 ANQGSEA come from the germline V gene. The trim removed 4 bases at V and 4 bases at J, leaving 6 bases unmatched. The CDR3 runs to 14 residues.

The CDR3 is CASSPLPGSYEQYF. CDR3 bases: TGTGCCAGCAGTCCCCTGCCGGGCTCCTACGAGCAGTACTTC. V and J are TRBV6-8 and TRBJ2-7; no definite D call. CDR3 size: 14 residues. Per the germline V gene, CDR1 is MNHGY and CDR2 is SAAAGT. Trimming left V 5 bases short and J 0 bases short, with 11 bases between.

This chain joins TRBV7-4 and TRBJ2-7; possibly TRBD2 for D (5 bases). The CDR3 is 13 amino acids. Germline-derived CDR1 and CDR2 are SGHVT and SQSDAQ. The germline V and J ends were trimmed by 0 bases and 6 bases, with 9 bases remaining between them. The CDR3 reads CASSLALRGEQYF. CDR3 nucleotide sequence: TGTGCCAGCAGCTTAGCACTCCGGGGCGAGCAGTACTTC.

The chain carries TRBV6-8 and TRBJ2-5; D is possibly TRBD2 (5 bases). The CDR3 has 15 amino acids. Germline-derived CDR1 and CDR2 are MNHGY and SAAAGT. Trimming removed 6 bases from V and 4 bases from J, with 18 bases in between. CDR3 sequence: CASSQTNRGSETQYF. CDR3 nucleotides: TGTGCCAGCAGCCAGACTAATCGGGGTTCAGAGACCCAGTACTTC.

V gene TRBV11-3 combines with J gene TRBJ1-5; D gene unclear. Per germline, CDR1 SGHNT and CDR2 YENEEA. V was cut by 4 bases and J by 3 bases, with 13 bases left in between. The CDR3 loop spans 15 amino acids. The CDR3 DNA reads as TGTGCCAGCAGCTCCGACGGAGGCCACAATCAGCCCCAGCATTTT. Encoded protein: CASSSDGGHNQPQHF.

This chain connects TRBV10-3 to TRBJ2-5; D uncertain. The germline V and J ends were trimmed by 2 bases and 1 base, with 8 bases remaining between them. CDR3 size: 14 residues. Germline loops: CDR1 ENHRY, CDR2 SYGVKD. CDR3 protein: CAISEQESQETQYF. For the CDR3, the DNA is TGTGCCATCAGTGAGCAGGAGAGCCAAGAGACCCAGTACTTC.

The CDR3 sequence is CASSLTSGGGYNEQFF. The CDR3 DNA reads TGTGCCAGCAGCTTAACTAGCGGGGGTGGCTACAATGAGCAGTTCTTC. The chain joins TRBV11-3 to TRBJ2-1; 11 positions agree with TRBD2. V gave up 2 bases and J gave up 3 bases; unmatched junction bases: 3. CDR1 and CDR2 from the germline V gene are SGHNT and YENEEA. This CDR3 contains 16 residues.

The chain couples TRBV5-1 to TRBJ2-2; D perhaps matches TRBD2 (5 bases). Trimming pared 6 bases from V and 6 bases from J, leaving 15 bases between. The germline V gene encodes CDR1 SGHRS and CDR2 YFSETQ. CDR3 size: 14 residues. In DNA form, the CDR3 reads TGCGCCAGCACGAGGGCCCCTAGGGCCGGGGAGCTGTTTTTT. It encodes CASTRAPRAGELFF.

V is TRBV29-1 and J is TRBJ2-7; D gene uncertain. The V and J ends lost 6 bases and 2 bases respectively, with 20 bases between them. The CDR3 runs 15 residues. Germline V lookup: CDR1 SQVTM, CDR2 ANQGSEA. CDR3 in amino acids: CSVGWAGRITYEQYF. CDR3 nucleotide sequence: TGCAGCGTGGGTTGGGCCGGCAGGATAACCTACGAGCAGTACTTC.

The chain has TRBV5-1 and TRBJ1-4, with D tentatively TRBD1 (6 bases). V was pared by 2 bases and J by 7 bases, with 12 bases between. The CDR3 runs to 14 residues. Germline V gene data show CDR1 as SGHRS and CDR2 as YFSETQ. CDR3 DNA: TGCGCCAGCAGCTTTGACAGAGGGGGTGAAAAACTGTTTTTT. Protein: CASSFDRGGEKLFF.

The chain employs TRBV29-1 and TRBJ2-6; the D gene is possibly TRBD1 (5 bases). CDR1 SQVTM and CDR2 ANQGSEA come from the germline V gene. There are 14 residues in the CDR3. The V end lost 5 bases, the J end lost 0 bases, and 8 bases lay between the germline ends. The CDR3 reads CSVTDSSGANVLTF. CDR3 DNA sequence: TGCAGCGTTACCGACAGCTCTGGGGCCAACGTCCTGACTTTC.

The chain links TRBV6-4 to TRBJ2-7; a weak D match, TRBD2 (5 bases). Germline V gene sequence: CDR1 MRHNA, CDR2 SNTAGT. V was clipped by 7 bases and J by 4 bases, with 8 bases between them. This CDR3 comprises 11 residues. The DNA of the CDR3 is TGTGCCAGCAACTCGGGGTACGAGCAGTACTTC. Its translation: CASNSGYEQYF.

V is TRBV29-1 and J is TRBJ2-7, with 7 positions matching TRBD1. Trimming at V came to 5 bases and at J to 4 bases, leaving 5 bases not matched to a gene. CDR1 and CDR2 (germline): SQVTM, ANQGSEA. The CDR3 contains 12 residues. CDR3 sequence reads: CSVNRGRYEQYF. The CDR3 region has the DNA TGCAGCGTTAACAGGGGAAGGTACGAGCAGTACTTC.

The chain is built from TRBV19 and TRBJ1-1; tentatively, D is TRBD1 (6 bases). The ends were cut back, 6 bases at V and 7 bases at J, with 21 bases in the middle. This CDR3 comprises 15 residues. Germline CDR1 reads LNHDA; CDR2 reads SQIVND (reference sequence). CDR3 loop: CASSPPWRGQDEAFF. The CDR3 DNA reads TGTGCCAGTAGCCCGCCGTGGCGGGGGCAGGATGAAGCTTTCTTT.

The chain couples TRBV6-8 to TRBJ2-1; perhaps TRBD2 as D (6 bases). This CDR3 has 17 residues. Trimming left V 5 bases short and J 0 bases short, with 17 bases between. Germline-derived CDR1 and CDR2 are MNHGY and SAAAGT. The CDR3 DNA is TGTGCCAGCAGTGTTATTAGCGGAGCCCGCTCCTACAATGAGCAGTTCTTC. It translates to CASSVISGARSYNEQFF.

The gene calls are TRBV7-1 and TRBJ2-3; D is unresolved. TRBV7-1 is given ORF status, its function remaining uncertain. The ends were cut back, 4 bases at V and 0 bases at J, with 11 bases in the middle. There are 15 residues in the CDR3. The CDR3 sequence is CASSLEYSSTDTQYF. DNA for the CDR3: TGTGCCAGCAGCTTGGAGTATAGTAGCACAGATACGCAGTATTTT.

This chain joins TRBV6-8 and TRBJ1-5, with 7 bases matching TRBD1. This CDR3 is built from 14 residues. The germline CDR1 and CDR2 sequences are MNHGY and SAAAGT. V was clipped by 6 bases and J by 4 bases; unmatched bases: 6. The CDR3 spells CASSPPGGNQPQHF. The CDR3, as DNA: TGTGCCAGCAGCCCTCCAGGGGGAAATCAGCCCCAGCATTTT.

The chain couples TRBV6-8 to TRBJ2-1; D possibly corresponds to TRBD2 (5 bases). Germline CDR1 reads MNHGY; CDR2 reads SAAAGT. The CDR3 sequence is 12 residues long. The V end lost 6 bases, the J end lost 8 bases, and 11 bases lay between the germline ends. The CDR3 DNA follows: TGTGCCAGCAGACCAACAGCGGATGAGCAGTTCTTC. It specifies CASRPTADEQFF.

The genes are TRBV18 and TRBJ2-3; D ambiguous. The CDR3 covers 14 residues. Trimming stripped 5 bases from V and 2 bases from J, with 11 bases between. CDR1 KGHSH and CDR2 LQKENI come from the germline V gene. The CDR3 DNA follows: TGTGCCAGCTCATCCCAAACTGACACAGATACGCAGTATTTT. This encodes CASSSQTDTDTQYF. Variable domain in full (rest from reference TRBV18 and TRBJ2-3): NAGVMQNPRHLVRRRGQEARLRCSPMKGHSHVYWYRQLPEEGLKFMVYLQKENIIDESGMPKERFSAEFPKEGPSILRIQQVVRGDSAAYFCASSSQTDTDTQYFGPGTRLTVL.

This chain uses TRBV5-1 with TRBJ2-2; D remains unclear. V lost 0 bases to trimming and J lost 2 bases, with 11 bases between them. This CDR3 is built from 16 residues. Per germline, CDR1 SGHRS and CDR2 YFSETQ. CDR3 nucleotide sequence: TGCGCCAGCAGCTTGGCGGGCCTTCCCAACACCGGGGAGCTGTTTTTT. Its translation is CASSLAGLPNTGELFF.

V gene TRBV18 combines with J gene TRBJ2-1; D not certain. The ends were cut back, 4 bases at V and 4 bases at J, with 14 bases in the middle. Germline values: CDR1 KGHSH, CDR2 LQKENI. CDR3 length equals 15 residues. The CDR3 coding sequence is TGTGCCAGCTCACAAAACACCGGGTCTTACAATGAGCAGTTCTTC. The encoded protein is CASSQNTGSYNEQFF.

This rearrangement joins TRBV5-1 to TRBJ1-3, with D unclear. V was cut by 0 bases and J by 0 bases, with 10 bases left in between. This CDR3 region has 16 residues. Germline loops: CDR1 SGHRS, CDR2 YFSETQ. The CDR3 spells CASSLDRLSSGNTIYF. CDR3 coding DNA: TGCGCCAGCAGCTTGGACAGACTAAGCTCTGGAAACACCATATATTTT.